This TCR beta chain appears in the sequencing data of a study of identical twins. Regarding the study as a whole: Conclusions leaned on cross-sectional statistical analysis and did not track the same donors over time. Reduced insertions were recorded for abundant cord blood beta clonotypes, with no such pattern in memory repertoires. Excess sharing by twins proved weaker in beta out-of-frame sequences. Out-of-frame alpha sequences common to twins were enriched for low generation probability.

TCRdb reprocessed the 5' RACE reads with MiXCR, giving one entry per CDR3 protein. This table has 1.5 million to 2 million distinct CDR3 sequences, more than 30% appearing once. Germline-derived CDR1 and CDR2 are ENHRY and SYGVKD. J was trimmed by 2 bases and V by 6 bases; bases with no gene match: 6. The CDR3 runs to 14 residues. Worth noting for this clonotype: As yet, its antigen is unknown.

The sequence came from a newborn girl in good health. The J gene is TRBJ2-7, the V gene TRBV10-3; the match to TRBD1 covers 8 bases. The sequencing input was cord blood. CDR3 sequence (DNA): TGTGCCATCAGCCCGGGACAGGCGACCTACGAGCAGTACTTC. Protein sequence: CAISPGQATYEQYF.